The TCR beta chain described here comes from a study of OX40 agonist ivuxolimab in advanced cancers. Overall study: While on treatment, patients had intravenous ivuxolimab at 0.01 to 10 mg/kg every 2 weeks. Age averaged around 60 years (range roughly 20 to 90), and roughly 82% were male. Participants could have had prior anti-PD-1, anti-PD-L1 or anti-CTLA-4 therapy, and roughly 40% had some.

The repertoire was sequenced with immunoSEQ multiplex PCR; TCRdb's copy has only in-frame clones and lacks some. Of around 67,000 clones detected, approximately 80% appear once; the ten largest clones hold approximately 8%. Germline assignment: CDR1 LNHNV and CDR2 YYDKDF (reference sequence). There are 13 residues in the CDR3. V lost 2 bases and J 5 bases, leaving 9 bases between the germline ends. The source material was CD4+ or CD8+ T cells sorted from blood, sampled in a trial of the OX40 agonist ivuxolimab. This chain joins TRBV15 and TRBJ2-5, with D perhaps TRBD2 (5 bases). The sequence was obtained from an adult with an advanced solid tumor such as melanoma, head and neck, liver or kidney cancer. The chain's CDR3 is CATSRSGGETQYF. In DNA form, the CDR3 reads TGTGCCACCAGCAGAAGCGGCGGGGAGACCCAGTACTTC.